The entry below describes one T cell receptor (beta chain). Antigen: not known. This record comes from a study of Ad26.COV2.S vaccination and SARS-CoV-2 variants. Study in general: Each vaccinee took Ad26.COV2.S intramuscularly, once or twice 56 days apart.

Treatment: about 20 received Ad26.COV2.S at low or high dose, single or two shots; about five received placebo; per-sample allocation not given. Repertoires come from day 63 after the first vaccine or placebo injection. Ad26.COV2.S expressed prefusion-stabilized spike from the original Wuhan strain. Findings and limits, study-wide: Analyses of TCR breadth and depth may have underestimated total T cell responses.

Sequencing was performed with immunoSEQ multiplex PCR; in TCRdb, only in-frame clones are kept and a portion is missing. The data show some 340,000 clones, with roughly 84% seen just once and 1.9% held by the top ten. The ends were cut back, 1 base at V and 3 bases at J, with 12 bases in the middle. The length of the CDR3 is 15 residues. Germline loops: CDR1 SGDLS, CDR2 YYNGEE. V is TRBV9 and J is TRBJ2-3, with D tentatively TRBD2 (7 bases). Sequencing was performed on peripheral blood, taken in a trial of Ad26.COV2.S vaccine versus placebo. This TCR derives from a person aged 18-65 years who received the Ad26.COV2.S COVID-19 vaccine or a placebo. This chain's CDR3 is CASSVRGGATDTQYF. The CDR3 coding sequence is TGTGCCAGCAGCGTAAGAGGGGGGGCAACAGATACGCAGTATTTT.